The 32 T cell receptor beta chains below come from one sample, sequenced in a study of technical replicates of blood from a handful of donors. Assay: immunoSEQ multiplex PCR; the TCRdb copy retains only in-frame clones and omits some. The sample lists more than 65,000 clones; roughly 90% were seen once. Sequencing used T cells isolated from PBMCs. All receptors derive from a human donor in good health.

The J gene is TRBJ2-3, the V gene TRBV5-1, with 9 positions matching TRBD2. Per germline, CDR1 SGHRS and CDR2 YFSETQ. There are 16 residues in the CDR3. J was trimmed by 6 bases and V by 3 bases; bases with no gene match: 11. The CDR3 is CASSSLGGRARDTQYF. For the CDR3, the DNA is TGCGCCAGCAGCTCTTTGGGCGGGAGGGCCCGGGATACGCAGTATTTT.

This chain joins TRBV29-1 and TRBJ2-3; D is undetermined. This CDR3 region has 15 residues. Germline V gene sequence: CDR1 SQVTM, CDR2 ANQGSEA. Trimming took 4 bases from V and 0 from J, leaving 14 bases between them. CDR3 residues: CSVVKAGTSTDTQYF. CDR3 coding DNA: TGCAGCGTTGTTAAGGCAGGCACTAGCACAGATACGCAGTATTTT.

The chain carries TRBV6-5 and TRBJ1-1, with TRBD1 as a possible D gene (6 bases). CDR3 length: 13 residues. Trimming cost V 2 bases and J 4 bases, with 8 bases left between them. CDR1 and CDR2 (germline): MNHEY, SVGAGI. The CDR3 coding sequence is TGTGCCAGCAGTTACGGGGACATCACTGAAGCTTTCTTT. Its protein product is CASSYGDITEAFF.

The chain carries TRBV13 and TRBJ2-7, with TRBD1 matching 8 bases. The germline CDR1 and CDR2 sequences are PRHDT and FYEKMQ (reference sequence). The CDR3 has 17 residues. V lost 0 bases to trimming and J lost 1 base; unmatched junction nucleotides: 8. CDR3 sequence (DNA): TGTGCCAGCAGCTTAGGCCTCAGGGGGCTTACTTCCTACGAGCAGTACTTC. Amino acid sequence: CASSLGLRGLTSYEQYF.

The V and J genes are TRBV19 and TRBJ2-7; the match to TRBD2 covers 11 bases. Germline V gene sequence: CDR1 LNHDA, CDR2 SQIVND (reference sequence). The CDR3 has 15 residues. Trimming at V came to 2 bases and at J to 6 bases, leaving 6 bases not matched to a gene. CDR3 amino acids: CASSITLAGVPEQYF. CDR3 coding DNA: TGTGCCAGTAGTATAACACTAGCGGGAGTACCCGAGCAGTACTTC. Supplemented by reference TRBV19 and TRBJ2-7, the full variable domain reads DGGITQSPKYLFRKEGQNVTLSCEQNLNHDAMYWYRQDPGQGLRLIYYSQIVNDFQKGDIAEGYSVSREKKESFPLTVTSAQKNPTAFYLCASSITLAGVPEQYFGPGTRLTVT.

The rearrangement links TRBV5-6 to TRBJ1-5; D is unclear. This CDR3 has 14 residues. V shed 0 bases and J shed 9 bases, with 13 bases lying between them. Germline lookup yields CDR1 SGHDT and CDR2 YYEEEE. The CDR3 region is CASSLGATPRPQHF. As DNA, the CDR3 is TGTGCCAGCAGCTTGGGGGCCACACCTCGGCCCCAGCATTTT.

V gene TRBV25-1 combines with J gene TRBJ2-7, with a tentative D call TRBD2 (6 bases). The CDR3 is 14 amino acids. V was cut by 1 base and J by 4 bases, with 11 bases left in between. CDR1 is MGHDK, CDR2 SYGVNS, per germline. The CDR3 spells CASSEFGGRYEQYF. Here the CDR3 DNA reads TGTGCCAGCAGTGAATTTGGGGGGAGATACGAGCAGTACTTC.

This chain links TRBV4-2 with TRBJ2-3; 8 nucleotides line up with TRBD2. The CDR3 has 14 residues. Germline loops: CDR1 LGHNA, CDR2 YNFKEQ. V gave up 3 bases and J gave up 2 bases; unmatched junction bases: 1. The CDR3 coding sequence is TGTGCCAGCAGCCAGGGACTAGACACAGATACGCAGTATTTT. It encodes CASSQGLDTDTQYF.

The chain recombines TRBV19 with TRBJ2-7, with TRBD2 identical over 14 bases. Germline-derived CDR1 and CDR2 are LNHDA and SQIVND (reference sequence). This CDR3 has 17 residues. V shed 7 bases and J 4 bases; nucleotides not matched to a gene: 12. As DNA, the CDR3 is TGTGCCAGTACTACCGGGACTAGCGGGGGATTGGGTTACGAGCAGTACTTC. It is translated as CASTTGTSGGLGYEQYF. The full variable domain, completed using reference TRBV19 and TRBJ2-7, is DGGITQSPKYLFRKEGQNVTLSCEQNLNHDAMYWYRQDPGQGLRLIYYSQIVNDFQKGDIAEGYSVSREKKESFPLTVTSAQKNPTAFYLCASTTGTSGGLGYEQYFGPGTRLTVT.

The chain joins TRBV5-1 to TRBJ1-3; possibly TRBD1 for D (5 bases). Per the germline V gene, CDR1 is SGHRS and CDR2 is YFSETQ. V was cut by 0 bases and J by 0 bases, with 13 bases left in between. The length of the CDR3 is 17 residues. The CDR3, as DNA: TGCGCCAGCAGCTTGGGAGGCGGGGGACTCTCTGGAAACACCATATATTTT. Amino acid sequence: CASSLGGGGLSGNTIYF.

This chain links TRBV7-8 with TRBJ1-1; 8 nucleotides align to TRBD1. Germline V gene sequence: CDR1 SGHVS, CDR2 FQNEAQ. The CDR3 contains 17 residues. Unmatched junction bases numbered 17, after V lost 4 bases and J lost 7 bases. The CDR3 nucleotides are TGTGCCAGCAGCTCCCAGGACAGGGAGTCCTTCTCGGATGAAGCTTTCTTT. It encodes CASSSQDRESFSDEAFF.

J is TRBJ2-5 and V is TRBV5-1; TRBD2 matches at 7 bases. Germline V gene data show CDR1 as SGHRS and CDR2 as YFSETQ. This CDR3 is 17 amino acids long. V dropped 2 bases and J dropped 4; count of bases not matched to a gene: 14. The CDR3 DNA sequence: TGCGCCAGCAGCTTCGACCTTAGCGGGTCCAGGAGAGAGACCCAGTACTTC. Translating gives CASSFDLSGSRRETQYF.

The CDR3 loop is CASSLESGLQPQHF. CDR3 DNA sequence: TGTGCCAGCAGCTTAGAGTCGGGTCTGCAGCCCCAGCATTTT. The V and J genes are TRBV7-8 and TRBJ1-5; no clear D gene. CDR1 and CDR2 (germline): SGHVS, FQNEAQ. This CDR3 spans 14 amino acids. Trimming removed 1 base from V and 7 bases from J, with 11 bases in between.

This chain connects TRBV5-1 to TRBJ1-5, with TRBD1 as a possible D gene (6 bases). The germline V gene has CDR1 SGHRS and CDR2 YFSETQ. The CDR3 is 15 amino acids. V was clipped by 0 bases and J by 5 bases, with 12 bases between them. The CDR3 bases are TGCGCCAGCAGCTTGGACGGACAGAGAGATCAGCCCCAGCATTTT. Translating it yields CASSLDGQRDQPQHF.

The chain uses TRBV5-1 and TRBJ2-6, with a weak D call TRBD1 (5 bases). This CDR3 contains 17 residues. Germline V gene sequence: CDR1 SGHRS, CDR2 YFSETQ. V was shortened by 2 bases and J by 0 bases, with 12 bases between the two germline ends. CDR3 sequence reads: CASSLDSSLSGANVLTF. CDR3 nucleotide sequence: TGCGCCAGCAGCTTAGACAGCTCCCTCTCTGGGGCCAACGTCCTGACTTTC.

This clone has just a few counts. The V gene is TRBV7-9, the J gene TRBJ1-1, with D hard to call. Germline CDR1 reads SEHNR; CDR2 reads FQNEAQ (reference sequence). The CDR3 length is 15 residues. V was cut by 2 bases and J by 4 bases, with 14 bases left in between. The CDR3 nucleotides read TGTGCCAGCAGCTTACCTCCTGGAGGTAGCACTGAAGCTTTCTTT. It translates to CASSLPPGGSTEAFF.

The V and J genes are TRBV5-1 and TRBJ2-6, with 8 bases matching TRBD1. J was trimmed by 2 bases and V by 2 bases; bases with no gene match: 6. CDR3 length equals 17 residues. Germline values: CDR1 SGHRS, CDR2 YFSETQ. The CDR3 loop is CASSLGQGVPGANVLTF. Here the CDR3 DNA reads TGCGCCAGCAGCTTAGGACAGGGTGTTCCTGGGGCCAACGTCCTGACTTTC.

The rearrangement links TRBV2 to TRBJ2-4, with D possibly being TRBD1 (6 bases). The CDR3 runs 12 residues. Germline-derived CDR1 and CDR2 are SNHLY and FYNNEI. V lost 8 bases and J 11 bases, leaving 16 bases between the germline ends. The CDR3 sequence: CASQGQGSFQYF. As DNA, the CDR3 is TGTGCCAGCCAGGGGCAGGGGAGTTTTCAGTACTTC.

V is TRBV4-2 and J is TRBJ2-7, with TRBD2 identical over 10 bases. CDR1 and CDR2 from the germline V gene are LGHNA and YNFKEQ. Trimming cost V 4 bases and J 1 base; bases outside gene matches: 4. CDR3 length: 15 amino acids. The CDR3 region has the DNA TGTGCCAGCAGCCGACCACTAGCGGGGTCCTACGAGCAGTACTTC. Its protein product is CASSRPLAGSYEQYF.

The CDR3 nucleotides read TGCAGCGCCGGACTAGCGGATCGCTACAATGAGCAGTTCTTC. This codes for CSAGLADRYNEQFF. The chain combines TRBV29-1 with TRBJ2-1, with TRBD2 matching 10 bases. V dropped 7 bases and J dropped 3; count of bases not matched to a gene: 6. The V gene's germline CDR1 is SQVTM and CDR2 ANQGSEA. The length of the CDR3 is 14 residues.

This clone was seen a handful of times. The rearrangement uses TRBV30 and TRBJ1-1; D might be TRBD1 (6 bases). The V and J ends lost 4 bases and 3 bases respectively, with 15 bases between them. Germline CDR1 and CDR2: GTSNPN and SVGIG (reference sequence). The CDR3 covers 14 residues. The CDR3 loop reads CAWTLGQLHTEAFF. The CDR3 DNA follows: TGTGCCTGGACCTTAGGACAGCTACACACTGAAGCTTTCTTT.

The chain is built from TRBV20-1 and TRBJ1-1; D gene ambiguous. Germline CDR1 is DFQATT and CDR2 is SNEGSKA (reference sequence). The CDR3 has 11 residues. Between the trimmed V and J ends, which lost 5 bases and 3 bases, there was a span of 7 bases. CDR3 nucleotides: TGCAGTGCTCCGTTATACACTGAAGCTTTCTTT. It specifies CSAPLYTEAFF.

About this clone itself: The junction differs from germline at one of its ends, possibly a read error. This chain uses TRBV6-1 with TRBJ1-5; 7 bases fit TRBD1. The germline gives CDR1 MNHNS, CDR2 SASEGT. This CDR3 spans 15 amino acids. CDR3 in DNA: TGTGCCAGCACTGAAGGGGGCATTAGCAATCAGCCCCAGCATTTT. This codes for CASTEGGISNQPQHF.

J is TRBJ2-7 and V is TRBV9, with no clear D. CDR1 is SGDLS and CDR2 is YYNGEE in the germline V gene. Trimming left V 4 bases short and J 2 bases short, with 10 bases between. CDR3 size: 13 residues. DNA of the CDR3: TGTGCCAGCAGCAAGACTCCAGCCTACGAGCAGTACTTC. Residues: CASSKTPAYEQYF. Full variable domain (remainder filled in from reference TRBV9 and TRBJ2-7): DSGVTQTPKHLITATGQRVTLRCSPRSGDLSVYWYQQSLDQGLQFLIQYYNGEERAKGNILERFSAQQFPDLHSELNLSSLELGDSALYFCASSKTPAYEQYFGPGTRLTVT.

DNA of the CDR3: TGTGCCAGCGCCCGGGACAGCATAGAGACCCAGTACTTC. Translation: CASARDSIETQYF. The genes are TRBV2 and TRBJ2-5; TRBD1 matches at 7 bases. The germline V gene encodes CDR1 SNHLY and CDR2 FYNNEI. Unmatched junction bases numbered 7, after V lost 8 bases and J lost 4 bases. This CDR3 is built from 13 residues.

The chain employs TRBV19 and TRBJ1-5, with TRBD1 matching over 10 bases. CDR3 size: 14 residues. From germline, CDR1 is LNHDA and CDR2 SQIVND (reference sequence). J was trimmed by 5 bases and V by 5 bases; bases with no gene match: 3. The CDR3 bases are TGTGCCAGTAGTCCTGGACAGGGGGATCAGCCCCAGCATTTT. It encodes CASSPGQGDQPQHF.

This sequence joins TRBV11-2 and TRBJ1-2, with D uncertain. In germline, CDR1 is SGHAT, CDR2 FQNNGV. V lost 1 base to trimming and J lost 4 bases, with 7 bases between them. CDR3 length: 13 amino acids. CDR3 loop: CASSLGGLYGYTF. CDR3 coding DNA: TGTGCCAGCAGCTTAGGCGGACTCTATGGCTACACCTTC. Variable domain in full (rest from reference TRBV11-2 and TRBJ1-2): EAGVAQSPRYKIIEKRQSVAFWCNPISGHATLYWYQQILGQGPKLLIQFQNNGVVDDSQLPKDRFSAERLKGVDSTLKIQPAKLEDSAVYLCASSLGGLYGYTFGSGTRLTVV.

The chain uses TRBV12-2 and TRBJ1-4. TRBV12-2 is a listed pseudogene. The CDR3 spans 15 residues. CDR3 sequence reads: CASRLESLLHEKLFF. CDR3 DNA sequence: TGTGCAAGTCGCTTAGAATCACTGCTCCACGAAAAACTGTTTTTT.

The V gene is TRBV30, the J gene TRBJ2-2, with 8 bases matching TRBD1. Trimming cost V 1 base and J 6 bases; bases outside gene matches: 10. Germline-derived CDR1 and CDR2 are GTSNPN and SVGIG (reference sequence). This CDR3 is 16 amino acids long. The CDR3, as DNA: TGTGCCTGGAGTGCAGGGGGCATTACTGGGGCCGGGGAGCTGTTTTTT. Translation gives CAWSAGGITGAGELFF.

V gene TRBV5-1 combines with J gene TRBJ2-7; D is unclear. V lost 7 bases to trimming and J lost 0 bases, with 14 bases between them. Germline V gene data show CDR1 as SGHRS and CDR2 as YFSETQ. CDR3 size: 14 residues. The CDR3 here is CASASTPDSYEQYF. The CDR3 DNA sequence: TGCGCCAGCGCCTCAACCCCAGACTCCTACGAGCAGTACTTC.

The genes are TRBV7-9 and TRBJ2-7, with D tentatively TRBD1 (5 bases). V shed 1 base and J shed 0 bases, with 10 bases lying between them. Germline values: CDR1 SEHNR, CDR2 FQNEAQ (reference sequence). CDR3 length: 15 amino acids. The CDR3 sequence is CASSLGTSISYEQYF. The CDR3 bases are TGTGCCAGCAGCTTAGGGACATCTATCTCCTACGAGCAGTACTTC.

The CDR3 here is CASSLELAGPNEQFF. The DNA of the CDR3 is TGTGCCAGCAGCTTGGAACTAGCGGGACCTAATGAGCAGTTCTTC. The chain recombines TRBV5-4 with TRBJ2-1; 10 nucleotides line up with TRBD2. CDR1 is SGHNT and CDR2 is YYREEE in the germline V gene (reference sequence). The V gene end was trimmed by 0 bases and the J gene end by 7 bases; junction bases not matched to a gene: 4. This CDR3 spans 15 amino acids.